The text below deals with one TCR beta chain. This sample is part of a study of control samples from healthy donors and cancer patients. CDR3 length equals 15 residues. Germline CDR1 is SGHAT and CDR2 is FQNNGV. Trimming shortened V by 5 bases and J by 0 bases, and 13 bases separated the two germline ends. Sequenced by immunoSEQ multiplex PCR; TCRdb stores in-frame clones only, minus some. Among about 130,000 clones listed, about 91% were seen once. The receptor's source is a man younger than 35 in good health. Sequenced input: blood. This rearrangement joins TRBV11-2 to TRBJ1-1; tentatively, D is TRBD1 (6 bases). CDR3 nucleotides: TGTGCCAGCAGCACATATAGGGGGATGAACACTGAAGCTTTCTTT. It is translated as CASSTYRGMNTEAFF.